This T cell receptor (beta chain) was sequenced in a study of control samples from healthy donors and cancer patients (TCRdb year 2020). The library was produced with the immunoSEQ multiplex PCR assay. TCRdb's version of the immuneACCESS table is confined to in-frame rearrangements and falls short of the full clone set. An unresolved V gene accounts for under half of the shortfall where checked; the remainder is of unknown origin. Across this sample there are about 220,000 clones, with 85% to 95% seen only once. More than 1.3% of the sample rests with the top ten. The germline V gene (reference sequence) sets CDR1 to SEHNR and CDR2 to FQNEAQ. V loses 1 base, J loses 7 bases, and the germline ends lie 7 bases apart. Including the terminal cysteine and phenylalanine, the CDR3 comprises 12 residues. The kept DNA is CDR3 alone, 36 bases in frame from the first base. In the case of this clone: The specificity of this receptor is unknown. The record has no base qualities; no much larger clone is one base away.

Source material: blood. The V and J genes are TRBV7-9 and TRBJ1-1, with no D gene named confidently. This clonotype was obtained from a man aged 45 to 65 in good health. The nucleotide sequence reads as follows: TGTGCCAGCAGCTTAGAGGTACTTGAAGCTTTCTTT. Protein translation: CASSLEVLEAFF.